This T cell receptor (beta chain) was obtained from a study of blood T cell repertoires in COVID-19 (dated by TCRdb to the early 2020s). Broadly, across the study: Collaborator samples came from the United States, Italy and Spain and covered acute and convalescent phases of COVID-19. The repertoires were released in a freely available public database meant as a resource for research on the immune response to SARS-CoV-2. The material from the prospective study consisted of cDNA or gDNA derived from T cells, B-cell-depleted T cells, or PBMCs. Nearly every sample came with metadata listing a de-identified subject ID, COVID-19 status, age in years and sex. The samples were drawn from the first 160 participants of the ongoing ImmuneRACE study and from about 1,200 subjects provided by 6 global collaborators. The dataset comprised deeply sampled blood TCRbeta repertoires from subjects exposed to, actively infected with, or recovered from COVID-19. Where available, HLA class I and class II types were obtained from metadata supplied by the sample provider rather than from assay-based typing.

The immunoSEQ Assay, a bias-controlled multiplex PCR, was used to amplify TCRbeta CDR3 regions from genomic DNA. On the authors' methods: Nucleated cell counts per sample were estimated from amplification of reference gene primers within the assay. To quantify the absolute abundance of each unique TCRbeta CDR3 rearrangement, sequence reads were collapsed and filtered. For each sample, productive Simpson clonality was calculated as the square root of Simpson's diversity index over productive rearrangements. Not all clones reach the TCRdb copy of this immuneACCESS table, which keeps in-frame sequences only. Checked studies attribute under half of the gap to unresolved V genes and leave the rest unexplained. V and J calls and clone size are given by that table; D and trimming were obtained from the DNA. The sample table lists about 120,000 clones, approximately 71% of them with a count of one. The ten largest clones add up to over 6.5% of the sample.

As to this clone: The antigen it binds to is not known. No quality values exist for individual bases; no much larger clone is one base distant.

The collaborating institutions used their own protocols to collect whole blood in K2EDTA tubes. For TCRbeta analysis, collaborator samples were shipped as frozen whole blood, as isolated PBMCs, or as DNA extracted from either sample type. The full study reports these points: Clinical and demographic metadata were provided uncurated, with the amount varying by source and participant.

Including cysteine and phenylalanine, the CDR3 has 16 amino acids. Only the CDR3 DNA stays, 48 bases, in frame from base 1. Deletion took 1 base off V and 0 bases off J, with a span of 13 bases between the germline ends. The germline V gene specifies MGHRA as CDR1 and YSYEKL as CDR2. This clonotype originated in a human donor in a cohort sampled during active COVID-19. The sample was peripheral blood. In this chain, TRBV4-1 is recombined with TRBJ2-7; TRBD1 is a weak D gene call, 5 bases matching. This receptor has the CDR3 CASSQVGDSNSYEQYF. The nucleotide sequence reads as follows: TGCGCCAGCAGCCAAGTTGGAGACAGCAACTCCTACGAGCAGTACTTC.